This T cell receptor beta chain was documented in a study of T cell changes during pregnancy in multiple sclerosis. V lost 0 bases and J 6 bases, leaving 5 bases between the germline ends. The germline V gene encodes CDR1 DFQATT and CDR2 SNEGSKA (reference sequence). CDR3 length: 11 residues. This clone has only a few counts. Profiled with immunoSEQ multiplex PCR; TCRdb holds only in-frame clones, not every one. The sample contains around 70,000 clones, 85% to 95% of which appear only once. The chain couples TRBV20-1 to TRBJ1-1; no clear D. The sample here was peripheral blood, taken before pregnancy. This TCR was sampled from a female donor with multiple sclerosis, enrolled in a pregnancy study. In nucleotides, the CDR3 is TGCAGTGCTAGAGATCTTTCTGAAGCTTTCTTT. Protein: CSARDLSEAFF.